Presented here are 27 T cell receptor beta chains from one specimen sequenced in a study of blood T cell repertoires in COVID-19 (TCRdb year 2020). The protocol used for the library was the immunoSEQ multiplex PCR assay. TCRdb obtained this table from immuneACCESS and retained in-frame rearrangements with V and J assigned. These tables miss some clones; where compared with another copy, unresolved V genes account for less than half of the shortfall, and the remainder is unexplained. For this sample there are roughly 190,000 clones; approximately 86% appear just once. The ten largest clones capture 20% to 25% of the sample. The sample comprised PBMCs or T cells enriched from blood (not recorded which). The receptors stem from a woman between 35 and 50 years old in a cohort exposed to, infected with or recovered from COVID-19 (not recorded which).

This rearrangement joins TRBV6-4 to TRBJ1-1; no clear D gene. Trimming stripped 2 bases from V and 3 bases from J, with 10 bases between. Germline V lookup: CDR1 MRHNA, CDR2 SNTAGT. CDR3 length equals 14 residues. The CDR3 region has the DNA TGTGCCAGCAGTGACCTTACCTATCACACTGAAGCTTTCTTT. It translates to CASSDLTYHTEAFF.

The V call is TRBV5-1, the J call TRBJ2-1; TRBD1 matches 11 bases. Germline V CDR1 and CDR2: SGHRS, YFSETQ. CDR3 length: 16 amino acids. V lost 4 bases to trimming and J lost 2 bases; unmatched junction nucleotides: 5. The CDR3: CASSGGTGGAYNEQFF. CDR3 nucleotide sequence: TGCGCCAGCAGCGGCGGGACAGGGGGGGCCTACAATGAGCAGTTCTTC.

This clone is a singleton in its sample. The chain is built from TRBV21-1 and TRBJ2-2; the table's D call, TRBD1, was not checked against the DNA. TRBV21-1 counts as a pseudogene. This CDR3 region has 17 residues. The CDR3 nucleotides read TGTGCCAGCAGCAACCCGCCGGACAGAGAGAACACCGGGGAGCTGTTTTTT. Protein sequence: CASSNPPDRENTGELFF.

This clone has just one count. The rearrangement uses TRBV11-2 and TRBJ1-2; D is perhaps TRBD1 (5 bases). Per the germline V gene, CDR1 is SGHAT and CDR2 is FQNNGV. V was shortened by 0 bases and J by 0 bases, with 8 bases between the two germline ends. The CDR3 consists of 15 residues. CDR3 sequence (DNA): TGTGCCAGCAGCTTAGAGTGGGGGGCTAACTATGGCTACACCTTC. Translated: CASSLEWGANYGYTF.

The V call is TRBV4-2, the J call TRBJ1-5; TRBD1 agrees at 10 bases. Germline values: CDR1 LGHNA, CDR2 YNFKEQ. The V gene end was trimmed by 0 bases and the J gene end by 7 bases; junction bases not matched to a gene: 6. The CDR3 sequence is 16 residues long. CDR3 coding DNA: TGTGCCAGCAGCCAAGATTGGGACAGGGGAGGGCAGCCCCAGCATTTT. Translating gives CASSQDWDRGGQPQHF.

The chain joins TRBV2 to TRBJ1-1; unclear D gene. With 2 bases removed from V and 5 bases from J, the gap between germline ends came to 9 bases. This CDR3 has 13 amino acids. Looked up from germline, CDR1 is SNHLY and CDR2 is FYNNEI. The DNA of the CDR3 is TGTGCCAGCAGTGAAACCTCTGCGACTGAAGCTTTCTTT. Translating it yields CASSETSATEAFF. Supplemented by reference TRBV2 and TRBJ1-1, the full variable domain reads EPEVTQTPSHQVTQMGQEVILRCVPISNHLYFYWYRQILGQKVEFLVSFYNNEISEKSEIFDDQFSVERPDGSNFTLKIRSTKLEDSAMYFCASSETSATEAFFGQGTRLTVV.

The V gene is TRBV16, the J gene TRBJ1-1, with D perhaps matching TRBD1 (6 bases). CDR1 is KGHSY and CDR2 is FQNENV in the germline V gene. The CDR3 is 13 residues long. The V end lost 7 bases, the J end lost 5 bases, and 14 bases lay between the germline ends. The CDR3 DNA reads TGTGCCAGCAATCAAGGGGGGGGAACTGAAGCTTTCTTT. Protein sequence: CASNQGGGTEAFF.

The chain joins TRBV5-1 to TRBJ1-2, with 10 bases lining up with TRBD1. The ends lost 0 bases at V and 6 bases at J; junction bases unmatched: 2. CDR3 size: 14 residues. The V gene's germline CDR1 is SGHRS and CDR2 YFSETQ. The CDR3 loop is CASSLGGQGNGYTF. The CDR3 bases are TGCGCCAGCAGCTTGGGGGGACAGGGGAATGGCTACACCTTC.

CDR3 residues: CASSLQGVWDTEAFF. The CDR3 DNA reads as TGTGCCAGCAGTCTTCAGGGGGTATGGGACACTGAAGCTTTCTTT. J is TRBJ1-1 and V is TRBV6-5; TRBD1 aligns across 7 bases. The CDR3 consists of 15 residues. Unmatched junction bases numbered 9, after V lost 5 bases and J lost 3 bases. Looked up from germline, CDR1 is MNHEY and CDR2 is SVGAGI.

This chain links TRBV7-2 with TRBJ1-3; D perhaps matches TRBD1 (6 bases). With 3 bases removed from V and 0 bases from J, the gap between germline ends came to 12 bases. The CDR3 covers 16 residues. The germline V gene has CDR1 SGHTA and CDR2 FQGNSA. DNA for the CDR3: TGTGCCAGCAGCTTGGCCGGGACACTCTCTGGAAACACCATATATTTT. Its translation is CASSLAGTLSGNTIYF.

DNA for the CDR3: TGTGCCAGCAGCCAAATGAGTGGAGAGACCCAGTACTTC. Amino acids: CASSQMSGETQYF. This rearrangement joins TRBV3-1 (or the pseudogene TRBV3-2) to TRBJ2-5; no clear D. The CDR3 loop spans 13 amino acids. Germline V gene lookup returns CDR1 LGHDT and CDR2 YNNKEL (reference sequence). The V gene lost 2 bases and the J gene lost 4 bases, with 8 bases spanning the gap.

The V gene is TRBV12-3 or TRBV12-4, the J gene TRBJ2-2; D gene ambiguous. CDR3 length equals 12 residues. V shed 5 bases and J shed 4 bases, with 5 bases lying between them. The CDR3 bases are TGTGCCAGCAGTCCAGGCACCGGGGAGCTGTTTTTT. This encodes CASSPGTGELFF.

The chain joins TRBV13 to TRBJ1-2, with D unresolved. The CDR3 has 13 residues. Germline CDR1 PRHDT, CDR2 FYEKMQ (reference sequence). V lost 2 bases, J lost 7 bases, and 11 bases lay in between. In DNA, the CDR3 is TGTGCCAGCAGCTTAAGGCCTGGCGGTGGCTACACCTTC. It encodes CASSLRPGGGYTF.

J is TRBJ2-7 and V is TRBV5-5, with D hard to call. The V end lost 6 bases, the J end lost 2 bases, and 15 bases lay between the germline ends. Per the germline V gene, CDR1 is SGHKS and CDR2 is YYEKEE (reference sequence). CDR3 size: 14 residues. The CDR3 here is CASTPPVDPYEQYF. CDR3 DNA: TGTGCCAGCACCCCCCCGGTTGATCCCTACGAGCAGTACTTC.

This clone was seen only once. This chain connects TRBV7-9 to TRBJ2-5, with TRBD2 as a possible D gene (6 bases). CDR3 size: 18 residues. V lost 0 bases and J lost 5, with 22 bases in between. Germline V gene data show CDR1 as SEHNR and CDR2 as FQNEAQ (reference sequence). CDR3 region: CASSLAPGTFLTPETQYF. The CDR3 bases are TGTGCCAGCAGCTTAGCCCCCGGGACTTTCTTGACCCCGGAGACCCAGTACTTC.

This chain joins TRBV5-1 and TRBJ1-4; tentatively, D is TRBD1 (6 bases). The CDR3 has 17 residues. Trimming took off 4 bases at V and 0 bases at J, with 16 bases between the two ends. CDR1 SGHRS and CDR2 YFSETQ come from the germline V gene. The CDR3 DNA reads TGCGCCAGCAGCCCGGGGGGGGCCGGCGCAACTAATGAAAAACTGTTTTTT. It is translated as CASSPGGAGATNEKLFF.

A remark on this clone: This same CDR3 is encoded by further DNA sequences in the sample. This sequence joins TRBV19 and TRBJ2-7; maybe TRBD1 (6 bases). The CDR3 contains 14 residues. Trimming cost V 5 bases and J 2 bases, with 13 bases left between them. Germline V gene lookup returns CDR1 LNHDA and CDR2 SQIVND (reference sequence). The CDR3 DNA follows: TGTGCCAGTAGTCTACAGGGTAGGACCTACGAGCAGTACTTC. Translated: CASSLQGRTYEQYF. Combining the CDR3 with reference TRBV19 and TRBJ2-7 gives the whole variable domain DGGITQSPKYLFRKEGQNVTLSCEQNLNHDAMYWYRQDPGQGLRLIYYSQIVNDFQKGDIAEGYSVSREKKESFPLTVTSAQKNPTAFYLCASSLQGRTYEQYFGPGTRLTVT.

This clone has a handful of counts. V is TRBV18 and J is TRBJ2-3; no clear D. Trimming cost V 4 bases and J 2 bases, with 7 bases left between them. The CDR3 loop spans 13 amino acids. CDR1 is KGHSH and CDR2 is LQKENI in the germline V gene. This CDR3 reads CASSLQHTDTQYF. Here the CDR3 DNA reads TGTGCCAGCTCACTACAGCACACAGATACGCAGTATTTT.

The chain recombines TRBV7-9 with TRBJ1-4; D is undetermined. The CDR3 totals 10 residues. Trimming left V 8 bases short and J 8 bases short, with 6 bases between. Germline V gene lookup returns CDR1 SEHNR and CDR2 FQNEAQ (reference sequence). This chain's CDR3 is CASGGEKLFF. The CDR3 nucleotides are TGTGCCAGCGGCGGGGAAAAACTGTTTTTT.

This rearrangement joins TRBV13 to TRBJ2-3; tentatively, D is TRBD2 (7 bases). This CDR3 contains 18 residues. The V end was cut by 4 bases, the J end by 5 bases, with 25 bases between. Germline V gives CDR1 PRHDT, CDR2 FYEKMQ (reference sequence). CDR3 amino acids: CASSWTASAGAREDTQYF. CDR3 in DNA: TGTGCCAGCAGCTGGACGGCAAGCGCGGGGGCGAGGGAAGATACGCAGTATTTT.

J is TRBJ2-3 and V is TRBV9; 10 nucleotides match TRBD2. Germline CDR1 and CDR2: SGDLS and YYNGEE. This CDR3 is built from 16 residues. V lost 3 bases, J lost 1 base, and 5 bases stayed unmatched. CDR3 DNA sequence: TGTGCCAGCAGCGCTTCCGGGACTAGCGGCACAGATACGCAGTATTTT. It is translated as CASSASGTSGTDTQYF.

The chain recombines TRBV28 with TRBJ1-5; D might be TRBD1 (6 bases). The V end lost 5 bases, the J end lost 4 bases, and 9 bases lay between the germline ends. In germline, CDR1 is MDHEN, CDR2 SYDVKM. This CDR3 region has 13 residues. CDR3 region: CASSRQVNQPQHF. CDR3 nucleotides: TGTGCCAGCAGTCGACAGGTAAATCAGCCCCAGCATTTT.

Note on this clone: Other DNA sequences in this specimen translate into the identical CDR3. The rearrangement uses TRBV5-1 and TRBJ1-3; 7 bases match TRBD1. Germline V gene data show CDR1 as SGHRS and CDR2 as YFSETQ. CDR3 length equals 15 residues. V lost 0 bases to trimming and J lost 4 bases; unmatched junction nucleotides: 4. The CDR3 DNA reads as TGCGCCAGCAGCTTGGAGGGGGCTTCCGGAAACACCATATATTTT. Its translation is CASSLEGASGNTIYF.

The chain joins TRBV19 to TRBJ1-1; D may be TRBD1 (5 bases). CDR3 length: 15 amino acids. Germline CDR1 is LNHDA and CDR2 is SQIVND (reference sequence). V was trimmed by 3 bases and J by 0 bases, leaving 11 bases between them. Here the CDR3 DNA reads TGTGCCAGTAGTATTCGCCCAGGGTTGAACACTGAAGCTTTCTTT. Its translation: CASSIRPGLNTEAFF. Complete variable domain (other parts from reference TRBV19 and TRBJ1-1): DGGITQSPKYLFRKEGQNVTLSCEQNLNHDAMYWYRQDPGQGLRLIYYSQIVNDFQKGDIAEGYSVSREKKESFPLTVTSAQKNPTAFYLCASSIRPGLNTEAFFGQGTRLTVV.

This clone was detected many times. The V gene is TRBV4-2, the J gene TRBJ2-1; 11 bases match TRBD2. The CDR3 is made up of 15 amino acids. Trimming removed 0 bases from V and 9 bases from J; junction bases left unmatched: 4. Germline V gene lookup returns CDR1 LGHNA and CDR2 YNFKEQ. The CDR3 spells CASSQETSGSFEQFF. In DNA form, the CDR3 reads TGTGCCAGCAGCCAAGAAACTAGCGGGAGCTTTGAGCAGTTCTTC.

The chain is built from TRBV30 and TRBJ2-2, with a possible D match to TRBD2 (7 bases). The germline CDR1 and CDR2 sequences are GTSNPN and SVGIG (reference sequence). The CDR3 length is 17 residues. V was pared by 1 base and J by 4 bases, with 19 bases between. The DNA of the CDR3 is TGTGCCTGGAGTGCAGGTCGAGTGGGGGGGCGCACCGGGGAGCTGTTTTTT. This translates into CAWSAGRVGGRTGELFF.

V gene TRBV9 combines with J gene TRBJ2-2; D call uncertain. Trimming left V 0 bases short and J 6 bases short, with 15 bases between. Germline CDR1 and CDR2: SGDLS and YYNGEE. This CDR3 spans 16 amino acids. The CDR3 protein is CASSVEVNGASGELFF. Here the CDR3 DNA reads TGTGCCAGCAGCGTAGAGGTTAACGGAGCGTCCGGGGAGCTGTTTTTT.